Listed below are T cell receptor beta chains from one sample, sequenced in a study of cytomegalovirus exposure and HLA in healthy donors. The repertoire was sequenced with immunoSEQ multiplex PCR; TCRdb's copy has only in-frame clones and lacks some. The sample includes about 83,000 clones, around 79% of them seen just once. Sequencing was carried out using PBMCs. The receptor source for this set is a man between 18 and 35 years old in good health and CMV-seropositive. Each CDR3 is given with its conserved first and last residue. The D gene is left open where the match is weak. A clone size is listed for some rows: how often the clone was seen (once, few, many), or a class if it is expanded.

d_call	clone_size	v_call	j_call	cdr3_length	cdr3_nt	cdr3_aa
.	few	TRBV7-6	TRBJ1-1	12	TGTGCCGTGAGAACCATGAACACTGAAGCTTTCTTT	CAVRTMNTEAFF
TRBD2	.	TRBV6-1	TRBJ2-7	14	TGTGCCAGCAGTGAGGGCAGCGGGGCCTACGAGCAGTACTTC	CASSEGSGAYEQYF
TRBD2	once	TRBV6-5	TRBJ2-1	14	TGTGCCAGCACTAGGGCGGGAGGTTACAATGAGCAGTTCTTC	CASTRAGGYNEQFF
.	.	TRBV2	TRBJ1-3	14	TGTGCCAGCAGGCCGGACTTCTCTGGAAACACCATATATTTT	CASRPDFSGNTIYF
.	once	TRBV4-1	TRBJ1-5	19	TGCGCCAGCAGCCAAGACGCGGGGGCCCTCTCGTTTAGCAATCAGCCCCAGCATTTT	CASSQDAGALSFSNQPQHF
.	once	TRBV1	TRBJ2-5	20	TGCACCAGCAGCCAATCCCCGGACAGGGCCTTTAACCTGTACCAAGAGACCCAGTACTTC	CTSSQSPDRAFNLYQETQYF
.	.	TRBV11-2	TRBJ1-1	13	TGTGCCAGCAGCTTGGCGGTTGACACTGAAGCTTTCTTT	CASSLAVDTEAFF
TRBD2	.	TRBV9	TRBJ2-7	14	TGTGCCAGCAGCGTAGGACTAGCGGACCGGGAGCAGTACTTC	CASSVGLADREQYF
.	once	TRBV29-1	TRBJ1-2	14	TGCAGCGCCGCTGGGCCCAGGGGTCACTATGGCTACACCTTC	CSAAGPRGHYGYTF
.	.	TRBV25-1	TRBJ1-1	14	TGTGCCAGCAGTGAGGTTGGCAGGGCTGCTGAAGCTTTCTTT	CASSEVGRAAEAFF
.	.	TRBV5-6	TRBJ2-7	12	TGTGCCAGCAGCCTCCAGGCCTACGAGCAGTACTTC	CASSLQAYEQYF
.	.	TRBV6-5	TRBJ1-2	14	TGTGCCAGCAGACAAACCCCCCTCCGGGAGGGCTACACCTTC	CASRQTPLREGYTF
.	.	TRBV20-1	TRBJ2-1	11	TGCGGAAAGGCAGGGGACAATGAGCAGTTCTTC	CGKAGDNEQFF
.	.	TRBV29-1	TRBJ1-2	13	TGCAGCGTTGAACTGCTGGCCCCCTATGGCTACACCTTC	CSVELLAPYGYTF
.	.	TRBV7-2	TRBJ2-2	13	TGTGCCAGCAGCCCAATCAACACCGGGGAGCTGTTTTTT	CASSPINTGELFF
.	.	TRBV6-5	TRBJ1-5	13	TGTGCCAGCAGTTACGGGAGGGGGCAGCCCCAGCATTTT	CASSYGRGQPQHF
TRBD2	.	TRBV4-1	TRBJ2-7	15	TGCGCCAGCAGCCCTAGCGGGACTCGCTCCTACGAGCAGTACTTC	CASSPSGTRSYEQYF
.	.	TRBV20-1	TRBJ2-3	11	TGCAGTGCTTGGAGGGCAGATACGCAGTATTTT	CSAWRADTQYF
.	.	TRBV29-1	TRBJ2-5	15	TGCAGCGTTGTCCCTGGGCGGGACTTCCAAGAGACCCAGTACTTC	CSVVPGRDFQETQYF
TRBD1	.	TRBV23-1	TRBJ1-5	19	TGCGCCAGCAGTCAATTCCGGGACAGGGTACCCCTTAGCAATCAGCCCCAGCATTTT	CASSQFRDRVPLSNQPQHF
.	.	TRBV18	TRBJ2-5	13	TGTGCCAGCTCACCAAGGGGGGGAGAGACCCAGTACTTC	CASSPRGGETQYF
TRBD1	.	TRBV9	TRBJ2-2	13	TGTGCCAGCAGCGTCAGGGGGCGAGGGGAGCTGTTTTTT	CASSVRGRGELFF
TRBD1	.	TRBV5-1	TRBJ2-1	15	TGCGCCAGCAGCCTAGGGACAGGGGCTAGGGATGAGCAGTTCTTC	CASSLGTGARDEQFF
TRBD2	.	TRBV4-1	TRBJ2-7	17	TGCGCCAGCAGCCAAGAGTTTGCCGTAGGCGGGAGCTTCGAGCAGTACTTC	CASSQEFAVGGSFEQYF
TRBD2	.	TRBV29-1	TRBJ2-3	14	TGCAGCGTTGAAAAGCGGGAGAGCACAGATACGCAGTATTTT	CSVEKRESTDTQYF
.	few	TRBV29-1	TRBJ2-7	15	TGCAGCGTTGAATTCGGGACTCAGAGCTCCTACGAGCAGTACTTC	CSVEFGTQSSYEQYF
.	.	TRBV13	TRBJ2-7	11	TGTGCCAGCAGCTTTCGAGGCGAGCAGTACTTC	CASSFRGEQYF
TRBD1	.	TRBV10-3	TRBJ1-2	14	TGTGCCATCAATAGGGGCGGGACAGGGCATGGCTACACCTTC	CAINRGGTGHGYTF
TRBD1	.	TRBV25-1	TRBJ2-7	16	TGTGCCAGCAGTGAAAATTCAAGGGACAGGGGCGTGGAGCAGTACTTC	CASSENSRDRGVEQYF
TRBD2	.	TRBV5-4	TRBJ2-7	14	TGTGCCAGCAGCACCGGACTAGCGGGCTACGAGCAGTACTTC	CASSTGLAGYEQYF
TRBD1	once	TRBV18	TRBJ2-7	15	TGTGCCAGCTCACCGGGGACAGGGGATGGACTCGAGCAGTACTTC	CASSPGTGDGLEQYF
.	.	TRBV6-1	TRBJ1-1	14	TGTGCCAGCAGTGACGGACACCGGAACACTGAAGCTTTCTTT	CASSDGHRNTEAFF
.	.	TRBV7-6	TRBJ2-2	14	TGTGCCAGCAGCTTCAGGTCGAACACCGGGGAGCTGTTTTTT	CASSFRSNTGELFF
TRBD1	.	TRBV25-1	TRBJ2-7	14	TGTGCCAGCCTTGAGGGGGACAGGGCGAACGAGCAGTACTTC	CASLEGDRANEQYF
.	.	TRBV5-8	TRBJ1-1	17	TGTGCCAGCAGCTACCTCAAGGGGAATATGTTGGGCACTGAAGCTTTCTTT	CASSYLKGNMLGTEAFF
.	.	TRBV28	TRBJ2-5	13	TGTGCCAGCAGTTTACAGGGTTCCGAGACCCAGTACTTC	CASSLQGSETQYF
TRBD1	.	TRBV5-6	TRBJ1-4	15	TGTGCCAGCAGCCTGGCCGGGACAGAGACTGAAAAACTGTTTTTT	CASSLAGTETEKLFF
TRBD1	few	TRBV4-1	TRBJ1-1	15	TGCGCCAGCAGCCAGGGACAGCGTACTTACACTGAAGCTTTCTTT	CASSQGQRTYTEAFF
.	.	TRBV5-4	TRBJ2-7	14	TGTGCCAGCAGCTTGGCAGGGGTAGGCGACGAGCAGTACTTC	CASSLAGVGDEQYF
.	.	TRBV9	TRBJ2-7	16	TGTGCCAGCAGCCCACCCCCGAGGGTGAGTACCTACGAGCAGTACTTC	CASSPPPRVSTYEQYF
.	few	TRBV15	TRBJ1-1	15	TGTGCCACCAGCAGAGATGGGCAGCCGAACACTGAAGCTTTCTTT	CATSRDGQPNTEAFF